The 13 T cell receptor beta chains given below trace back to one sample, sequenced in a study of CD8 T cells in ankylosing spondylitis. TCRdb re-called the 5' RACE reads with MiXCR, one entry per CDR3 protein. Counted here are approximately 150,000 distinct CDR3 sequences, approximately 10% occurring once; the ten biggest clones make up less than 15%. The sequenced sample was blood, either unsorted or a sorted T cell fraction (not recorded which). The receptors here all came from a female donor with ankylosing spondylitis or in good health (not recorded which).

The sample holds a few counts of this clonotype. The chain recombines TRBV15 with TRBJ1-1; weak D call: TRBD1 (5 bases). Germline CDR1 LNHNV, CDR2 YYDKDF (reference sequence). With 0 bases removed from V and 4 bases from J, the gap between germline ends came to 9 bases. CDR3 length: 14 residues. CDR3 DNA: TGTGCCACCAGCAGAGACAGGGTAGGCACTGAAGCTTTCTTT. Protein product: CATSRDRVGTEAFF.

This clonotype has a count of ten or more. The rearrangement uses TRBV28 and TRBJ1-5; the D gene is possibly TRBD1 (6 bases). The CDR3 is 15 residues long. V was clipped by 5 bases and J by 2 bases, with 13 bases between them. Germline V gene lookup returns CDR1 MDHEN and CDR2 SYDVKM. Here the CDR3 DNA reads TGTGCCAGCAGTCCACAGGGTGAGGGCAATCAGCCCCAGCATTTT. Residues: CASSPQGEGNQPQHF.

The CDR3 nucleotides are TGTGCCAGTAGGATATCTAGCGCCGGCTACAATGAGCAGTTCTTC. Its protein product is CASRISSAGYNEQFF. The V and J genes are TRBV19 and TRBJ2-1, with D perhaps TRBD2 (6 bases). Trimming cost V 6 bases and J 3 bases, with 15 bases left between them. The CDR3 is made up of 15 amino acids. The V gene's germline CDR1 is LNHDA and CDR2 SQIVND (reference sequence). The variable domain in full, with the rest retrieved from reference TRBV19 and TRBJ2-1, is DGGITQSPKYLFRKEGQNVTLSCEQNLNHDAMYWYRQDPGQGLRLIYYSQIVNDFQKGDIAEGYSVSREKKESFPLTVTSAQKNPTAFYLCASRISSAGYNEQFFGPGTRLTVL.

In its sample, this clonotype was seen many times. The gene calls are TRBV4-2 and TRBJ2-7; possibly TRBD2 for D (6 bases). Germline CDR1 LGHNA, CDR2 YNFKEQ. Deletions cut 0 bases from V and 2 bases from J, with 17 bases between. This CDR3 is 17 amino acids long. CDR3 coding DNA: TGTGCCAGCAGCCAAGAAGGTTACGGGGGTCCACCCTACGAGCAGTACTTC. Translated: CASSQEGYGGPPYEQYF.

This clonotype came up many times. CDR3: CASTQGGSYVTVQETQYF. For the CDR3, the DNA is TGTGCCAGCACCCAGGGGGGCAGCTACGTAACCGTCCAAGAGACCCAGTACTTC. The chain links TRBV6-1 to TRBJ2-5, with D possibly TRBD1 on 7 matching bases. The CDR3 length is 18 residues. Germline V CDR1 and CDR2: MNHNS, SASEGT. V lost 7 bases to trimming and J lost 1 base, with 25 bases between them.

The chain has TRBV10-3 and TRBJ2-6; no clear D gene. Germline-derived CDR1 and CDR2 are ENHRY and SYGVKD. The CDR3 extends over 16 amino acids. V was pared by 0 bases and J by 0 bases, with 6 bases between. CDR3: CAISESESSGANVLTF. CDR3 DNA sequence: TGTGCCATCAGTGAGTCGGAATCCTCTGGGGCCAACGTCCTGACTTTC.

This clonotype was observed a handful of times. The chain couples TRBV6-5 to TRBJ2-7; a weak D match, TRBD2 (6 bases). The V gene's germline CDR1 is MNHEY and CDR2 SVGAGI. The CDR3 totals 14 residues. V was shortened by 0 bases and J by 5 bases, with 11 bases between the two germline ends. The CDR3 coding sequence is TGTGCCAGCAGTTACTCGGTAGGAGGGAACGAGCAGTACTTC. It specifies CASSYSVGGNEQYF.

This clonotype was seen at least ten times. The chain recombines TRBV29-1 with TRBJ2-1; 8 bases are a match to TRBD2. J was trimmed by 6 bases and V by 4 bases; bases with no gene match: 11. The CDR3 sequence is 15 residues long. Germline V gene lookup returns CDR1 SQVTM and CDR2 ANQGSEA. CDR3 amino acids: CSVGGTSRSRNEQFF. The DNA of the CDR3 is TGCAGCGTTGGAGGGACTAGTCGGAGTCGCAATGAGCAGTTCTTC.

Ten or more counts support this clonotype. The chain recombines TRBV27 with TRBJ1-2; D perhaps matches TRBD1 (5 bases). Germline assignment: CDR1 MNHEY and CDR2 SMNVEV (reference sequence). V was cut by 3 bases and J by 3 bases, with 8 bases left in between. CDR3 length: 13 amino acids. The CDR3 nucleotides are TGTGCCAGCAGTTTGGGACGGTACTATGGCTACACCTTC. It translates to CASSLGRYYGYTF.

This clonotype showed up just a few times. The V call is TRBV13, the J call TRBJ2-1; tentatively, D is TRBD1 or TRBD2 (7 bases each). The CDR3 is 15 amino acids. CDR1 is PRHDT, CDR2 FYEKMQ, per germline (reference sequence). Deletions cut 6 bases from V and 0 bases from J, with 12 bases between. The CDR3 DNA reads TGTGCCAGCAGTCAGGGGGGGGGCTCCTACAATGAGCAGTTCTTC. Translation gives CASSQGGGSYNEQFF.

V gene TRBV20-1 combines with J gene TRBJ2-1, with 9 bases lining up with TRBD2. The CDR3 totals 15 residues. With 6 bases clipped from V and 4 bases from J, the junction kept 10 bases outside the gene matches. The germline gives CDR1 DFQATT, CDR2 SNEGSKA (reference sequence). The CDR3 DNA sequence: TGCAGTGCCCCAAGACTAGCGGTCGATTACAATGAGCAGTTCTTC. Its protein product is CSAPRLAVDYNEQFF.

The chain couples TRBV10-2 to TRBJ2-7, with 11 bases lining up with TRBD2. This CDR3 region has 17 residues. CDR1 and CDR2 from the germline V gene are WSHSY and SAAADI. V lost 0 bases, J lost 0 bases, and 4 bases stayed unmatched. CDR3 DNA sequence: TGCGCCAGCAGTGAGTCGTCTGGGACTAGCGGCTCCTACGAGCAGTACTTC. Translating gives CASSESSGTSGSYEQYF.

There are many counts of this clonotype. The chain recombines TRBV14 with TRBJ2-2, with D perhaps matching TRBD1 or TRBD2 (5 bases each). V gave up 4 bases and J gave up 3 bases, with 18 bases separating them. CDR1 SGHDN and CDR2 FVKESK come from the germline V gene. The CDR3 is 17 residues long. The CDR3 reads CASSRGRDGVDTGELFF. The CDR3 DNA reads TGTGCCAGCAGCCGAGGTCGGGACGGGGTCGACACCGGGGAGCTGTTTTTT.